The rows below give T cell receptor beta chains drawn from one sample of a study of blood T cell repertoires in COVID-19. The table came from immunoSEQ multiplex PCR; TCRdb's copy has only in-frame clones and leaves some out. The sample comprises some 31,000 clones, 93% of which are singletons, and less than 5.5% rests with the top ten. Sequenced: peripheral blood. The receptors stem from a human donor in a cohort sampled during active COVID-19. Both conserved end residues are part of each CDR3. Each record gives: V gene, J gene, clone size, CDR3 length, CDR3 protein. Clone size appears in some rows only: once, few, many, or a class for an expanded clone.

V gene: TRBV12-5
J gene: TRBJ2-3
clone size: -
CDR3 length: 16
CDR3 protein: CASGLSQGGRGDTQYF

V gene: TRBV7-9
J gene: TRBJ1-3
clone size: -
CDR3 length: 15
CDR3 protein: CASSPRQAGGNTIYF

V gene: TRBV20-1
J gene: TRBJ2-1
clone size: -
CDR3 length: 14
CDR3 protein: CSASSGSTYNEQFF

V gene: TRBV10-1
J gene: TRBJ2-3
clone size: -
CDR3 length: 15
CDR3 protein: CASRRTSGDTDTQYF

V gene: TRBV5-5
J gene: TRBJ1-1
clone size: -
CDR3 length: 13
CDR3 protein: CASSGGTAIEAFF

V gene: TRBV19
J gene: TRBJ1-4
clone size: -
CDR3 length: 15
CDR3 protein: CASSDRGLTNEKLFF

V gene: TRBV10-1
J gene: TRBJ1-6
clone size: few
CDR3 length: 13
CDR3 protein: CASSEGQAESLHF

V gene: TRBV7-9
J gene: TRBJ2-7
clone size: -
CDR3 length: 14
CDR3 protein: CASSLTTGSHEQYF

V gene: TRBV11-2
J gene: TRBJ2-1
clone size: -
CDR3 length: 15
CDR3 protein: CASSFGDSPGGEQFF

V gene: TRBV7-8
J gene: TRBJ2-7
clone size: -
CDR3 length: 13
CDR3 protein: CASRAQGFGEQYF

V gene: TRBV5-1
J gene: TRBJ2-3
clone size: -
CDR3 length: 16
CDR3 protein: CASSWATGVGADTQYF

V gene: TRBV13
J gene: TRBJ2-6
clone size: -
CDR3 length: 17
CDR3 protein: CASSPGTGTSGANVLTF

V gene: TRBV28
J gene: TRBJ1-6
clone size: -
CDR3 length: 11
CDR3 protein: CVTGDNSPLHF

V gene: TRBV27
J gene: TRBJ2-1
clone size: once
CDR3 length: 13
CDR3 protein: CASLGQQYNEQFF

V gene: TRBV6-5
J gene: TRBJ1-2
clone size: -
CDR3 length: 14
CDR3 protein: CASRRVDRGHGYTF

V gene: TRBV7-6
J gene: TRBJ2-7
clone size: -
CDR3 length: 16
CDR3 protein: CASSPSAGEGSYEQYF